The 16 T cell receptor beta chains given below trace back to one sample, sequenced in a study of identical twins. MiXCR, run by TCRdb on the 5' RACE reads, gives a single entry per CDR3 protein. The sample yields about 530,000 distinct CDR3 sequences, under 25% seen once. The same data also contributed to another study, on yellow fever vaccine responses in identical twins.

Sample: CD4+ T cells sorted from blood. The receptors originated from a woman aged 18-30 years in good health.

The V call is TRBV10-3, the J call TRBJ1-1; D unclear. The CDR3 sequence is 11 residues long. Germline V CDR1 and CDR2: ENHRY, SYGVKD. Trimming cost V 4 bases and J 5 bases, with 5 bases left between them. The CDR3 bases are TGTGCCATCAGTGGGCTGACTGAAGCTTTCTTT. This encodes CAISGLTEAFF.

This CDR3 is CASSSLTFDRAHNEQFF. CDR3 in DNA: TGCGCCAGCAGCTCCCTTACTTTCGACAGGGCCCACAATGAGCAGTTCTTC. V gene TRBV5-1 combines with J gene TRBJ2-1; 7 bases align to TRBD1. Germline V gives CDR1 SGHRS, CDR2 YFSETQ. CDR3 length: 17 amino acids. Trimming at V came to 3 bases and at J to 5 bases, leaving 14 bases not matched to a gene.

This clonotype was detected only a few times. The chain carries TRBV6-1 and TRBJ2-7; D not resolved. CDR1 and CDR2 (germline): MNHNS, SASEGT. This CDR3 has 15 amino acids. V was cut by 1 base and J by 0 bases, with 10 bases left in between. CDR3 sequence: CASSEEVRSSYEQYF. For the CDR3, the DNA is TGTGCCAGCAGTGAAGAGGTCAGGAGCTCCTACGAGCAGTACTTC.

This clonotype was seen many times. The chain recombines TRBV12-3 or TRBV12-4 with TRBJ2-7; 9 bases fit TRBD1. The CDR3 contains 14 residues. J gave up 6 bases and V 5 bases, and 8 bases lay outside the gene matches. CDR3 DNA: TGTGCCAGCAGTATCGGGACAGGGACTGCCGAGCAGTACGTC. Translation gives CASSIGTGTAEQYV.

The chain uses TRBV3-1 and TRBJ2-2; TRBD2 agrees at 12 bases. The CDR3 runs to 17 residues. The V segment lost 4 bases and the J segment 7 bases; nucleotides outside the gene matches: 10. CDR1 LGHDT and CDR2 YNNKEL come from the germline V gene (reference sequence). CDR3 coding DNA: TGTGCCAGCAGCCCCTCCCTAGCGGGGGGGCCTGGCGGGGAGCTGTTTTTT. Its translation: CASSPSLAGGPGGELFF.

The J gene is TRBJ2-1, the V gene TRBV9, with 7 bases aligning to TRBD1. This CDR3 contains 15 residues. J gave up 2 bases and V 4 bases, and 6 bases lay outside the gene matches. Germline V CDR1 and CDR2: SGDLS, YYNGEE. CDR3 DNA: TGTGCCAGCAGCCAGGACAGGTTTACCTACAATGAGCAGTTCTTC. Amino acid sequence: CASSQDRFTYNEQFF.

V gene TRBV3-1 combines with J gene TRBJ2-1; 8 bases are shared with TRBD1. After removal of 0 bases from V and 3 bases from J, the junction contained 1 base not matched to a gene. The CDR3 spans 15 residues. Germline-derived CDR1 and CDR2 are LGHDT and YNNKEL (reference sequence). CDR3 protein: CASSQETGGYNEQFF. In DNA form, the CDR3 reads TGTGCCAGCAGCCAAGAAACAGGGGGCTACAATGAGCAGTTCTTC.

This clonotype is a singleton in its sample. The V call is TRBV11-2, the J call TRBJ2-7, with a tentative D call TRBD2 (5 bases). The CDR3 has 14 residues. Germline V lookup: CDR1 SGHAT, CDR2 FQNNGV. Trimming left V 1 base short and J 3 bases short, with 10 bases between. CDR3 DNA: TGTGCCAGCAGCTTAGGGCGGGCGAACTACGAGCAGTACTTC. Translation gives CASSLGRANYEQYF.

V is TRBV24-1 and J is TRBJ2-3; TRBD2 aligns across 13 bases. Germline values: CDR1 KGHDR, CDR2 SFDVKD. With 5 bases clipped from V and 2 bases from J, the junction kept 9 bases outside the gene matches. This CDR3 is built from 18 residues. The CDR3 protein is CATSGTSGSFSHTDTQYF. The CDR3 DNA sequence: TGTGCCACCAGTGGGACTAGCGGGAGCTTTTCACACACAGATACGCAGTATTTT.

CDR3 sequence reads: CSAKTAGTEIQYF. Written as DNA, the CDR3 is TGCAGTGCTAAAACCGCCGGGACTGAGATTCAGTACTTC. The chain carries TRBV20-1 and TRBJ2-4; D might be TRBD2 (6 bases). The germline CDR1 and CDR2 sequences are DFQATT and SNEGSKA (reference sequence). Trimming stripped 4 bases from V and 10 bases from J, with 17 bases between. CDR3 length equals 13 residues.

This clonotype was detected only a few times. The V gene is TRBV6-5, the J gene TRBJ1-1, with a weak D call TRBD1 (5 bases). Germline loops: CDR1 MNHEY, CDR2 SVGAGI. V lost 0 bases to trimming and J lost 1 base, with 9 bases between them. The CDR3 sequence is 15 residues long. The CDR3 loop reads CASSYSGLTNTEAFF. Written as DNA, the CDR3 is TGTGCCAGCAGTTACTCGGGACTTACGAACACTGAAGCTTTCTTT.

The chain has TRBV2 and TRBJ1-4; 7 bases agree with TRBD1. This CDR3 is built from 11 residues. With V trimmed by 8 bases and J by 14 bases, 8 bases remained unmatched. Germline values: CDR1 SNHLY, CDR2 FYNNEI. DNA of the CDR3: TGTGCCAGCGGGCCAGGGGGAAACCTGTTTTTT. Residues: CASGPGGNLFF.

This clonotype was picked up a small number of times. The chain links TRBV3-1 to TRBJ2-3, with D uncertain. CDR3 length equals 15 residues. Germline-derived CDR1 and CDR2 are LGHDT and YNNKEL (reference sequence). Trimming shortened V by 1 base and J by 2 bases, and 10 bases separated the two germline ends. The CDR3 sequence is CASSQVGFNTDTQYF. Here the CDR3 DNA reads TGTGCCAGCAGCCAAGTGGGCTTTAACACAGATACGCAGTATTTT.

The CDR3: CSVNAGPEQFF. The DNA of the CDR3 is TGCAGCGTTAATGCAGGTCCTGAGCAGTTCTTC. The rearrangement links TRBV29-1 to TRBJ2-1; D remains ambiguous. The CDR3 runs to 11 residues. Germline V CDR1 and CDR2: SQVTM, ANQGSEA. Trimming took 5 bases from V and 9 from J, leaving 11 bases between them.

This chain uses TRBV11-1 with TRBJ2-3; 9 nucleotides line up with TRBD2. The V segment lost 2 bases and the J segment 2 bases; nucleotides outside the gene matches: 11. This CDR3 region has 18 residues. Germline CDR1 is SGHAT and CDR2 is FQDESV (reference sequence). CDR3 in DNA: TGTGCCAGCAGCTTACTCTCGAGGGCTAGCGGGGCCACAGATACGCAGTATTTT. This codes for CASSLLSRASGATDTQYF.

The CDR3 is CASSQLDYEQYF. The DNA of the CDR3 is TGTGCCAGCAGTCAACTAGACTACGAGCAGTACTTC. The genes are TRBV28 and TRBJ2-7; D is perhaps TRBD2 (5 bases). The CDR3 sequence is 12 residues long. Deletions cut 5 bases from V and 3 bases from J, with 8 bases between. Germline V CDR1 and CDR2: MDHEN, SYDVKM.